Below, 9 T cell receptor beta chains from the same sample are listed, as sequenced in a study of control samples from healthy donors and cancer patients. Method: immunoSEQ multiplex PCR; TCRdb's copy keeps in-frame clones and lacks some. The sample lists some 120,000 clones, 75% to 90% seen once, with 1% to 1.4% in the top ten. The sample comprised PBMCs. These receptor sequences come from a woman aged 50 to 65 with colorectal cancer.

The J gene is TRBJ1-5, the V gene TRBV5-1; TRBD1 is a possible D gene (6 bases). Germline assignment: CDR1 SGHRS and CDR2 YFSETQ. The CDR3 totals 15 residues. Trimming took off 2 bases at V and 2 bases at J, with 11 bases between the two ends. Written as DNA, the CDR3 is TGCGCCAGCAGCTTATTAGGGGGAGGCAATCAGCCCCAGCATTTT. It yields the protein CASSLLGGGNQPQHF.

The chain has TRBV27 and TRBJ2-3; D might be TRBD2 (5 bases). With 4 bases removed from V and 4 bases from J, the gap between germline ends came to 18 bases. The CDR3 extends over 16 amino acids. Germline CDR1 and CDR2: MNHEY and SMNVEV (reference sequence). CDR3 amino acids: CASSSPAGERADTQYF. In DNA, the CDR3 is TGTGCCAGCAGTTCCCCCGCCGGGGAACGAGCAGATACGCAGTATTTT.

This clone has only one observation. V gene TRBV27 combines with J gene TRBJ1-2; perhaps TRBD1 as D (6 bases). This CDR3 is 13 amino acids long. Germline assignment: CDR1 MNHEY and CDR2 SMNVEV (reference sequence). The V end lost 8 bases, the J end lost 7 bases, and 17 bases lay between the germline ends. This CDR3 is CASAGRGPSGYTF. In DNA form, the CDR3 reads TGTGCCAGCGCGGGTCGGGGGCCCAGTGGCTACACCTTC.

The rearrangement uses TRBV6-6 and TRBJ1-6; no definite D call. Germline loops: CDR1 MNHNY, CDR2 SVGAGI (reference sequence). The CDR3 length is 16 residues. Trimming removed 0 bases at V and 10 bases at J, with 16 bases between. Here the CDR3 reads CASSYSSASSGSPLHF. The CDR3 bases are TGTGCCAGCAGTTACTCCTCCGCCTCGAGCGGCTCACCCCTCCACTTT.

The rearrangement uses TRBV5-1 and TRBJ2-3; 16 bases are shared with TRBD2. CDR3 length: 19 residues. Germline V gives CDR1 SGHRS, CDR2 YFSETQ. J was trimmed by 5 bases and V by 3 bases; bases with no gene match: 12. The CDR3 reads CASSWTGTSGGAGGDTQYF. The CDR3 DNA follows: TGCGCCAGCAGCTGGACCGGGACTAGCGGGGGGGCCGGGGGAGATACGCAGTATTTT.

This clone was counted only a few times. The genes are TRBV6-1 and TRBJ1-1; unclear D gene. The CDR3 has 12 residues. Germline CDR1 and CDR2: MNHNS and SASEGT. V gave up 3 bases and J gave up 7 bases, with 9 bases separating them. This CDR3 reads CASSERVDEAFF. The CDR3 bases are TGTGCCAGCAGTGAGAGGGTTGATGAAGCTTTCTTT.

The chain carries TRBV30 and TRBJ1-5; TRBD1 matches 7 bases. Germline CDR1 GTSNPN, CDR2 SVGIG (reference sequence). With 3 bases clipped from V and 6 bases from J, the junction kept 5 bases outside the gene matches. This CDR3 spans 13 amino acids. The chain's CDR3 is CAWSRQGGQPQHF. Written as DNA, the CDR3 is TGTGCCTGGAGCCGGCAGGGGGGTCAGCCCCAGCATTTT.

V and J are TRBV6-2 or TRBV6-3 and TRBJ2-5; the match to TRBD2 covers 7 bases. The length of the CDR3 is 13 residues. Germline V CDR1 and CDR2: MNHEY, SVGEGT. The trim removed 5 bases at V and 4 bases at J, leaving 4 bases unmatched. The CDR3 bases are TGTGCCAGCAGTAGTTCGGGGGGAGAGACCCAGTACTTC. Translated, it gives CASSSSGGETQYF.

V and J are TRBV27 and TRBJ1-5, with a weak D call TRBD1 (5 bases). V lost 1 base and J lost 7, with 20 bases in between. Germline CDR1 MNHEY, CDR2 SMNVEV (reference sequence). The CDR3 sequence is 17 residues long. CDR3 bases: TGTGCCAGCAGTTTATTTGGGGTTAGTACAGGTGGCCAGCCCCAGCATTTT. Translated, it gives CASSLFGVSTGGQPQHF.